This TCR beta chain was recovered during a study of blood T cell repertoires in COVID-19. Turning to the study itself: The study drew acute and convalescent COVID-19 samples from the United States, Italy and Spain. The cDNA or gDNA used as material had been derived from T cells, B-cell-depleted T cells, or PBMCs.

The CDR3 is made up of 15 amino acids. Losses at the gene ends were 0 bases for V and 4 bases for J; bases not matched to a gene: 5. Germline values: CDR1 SNHLY, CDR2 FYNNEI. As originally analysed: Researchers report that nucleated cell counts were estimated from reference gene primer amplification. The assay was immunoSEQ multiplex PCR, and TCRdb's table has in-frame clones only and misses some. D and trimming were read from the DNA, whereas the V and J calls and clone size are those reported in that table. The sample includes about 110,000 clones, over 60% seen only once; the top ten take 4% to 5.5%.

The sequence was obtained from a human donor in a cohort sampled during active or convalescent COVID-19. The sequencing input was peripheral blood. V usage is TRBV2 and J usage is TRBJ2-5, with 7 bases lining up with TRBD1. Here the CDR3 reads CASSEAKGGRETQYF. The CDR3 region has the DNA TGTGCCAGCAGTGAAGCAAAAGGGGGCAGAGAGACCCAGTACTTC. The full variable domain, rest sourced from reference TRBV2 and TRBJ2-5, is EPEVTQTPSHQVTQMGQEVILRCVPISNHLYFYWYRQILGQKVEFLVSFYNNEISEKSEIFDDQFSVERPDGSNFTLKIRSTKLEDSAMYFCASSEAKGGRETQYFGPGTRLLVL.